The 30 T cell receptor beta chains in this list originate from one sample, sequenced in a study of technical replicates of blood from a few donors. Sequencing was performed with immunoSEQ multiplex PCR; in TCRdb, only in-frame clones are kept and a portion is missing. Among around 80,000 clones, 93% were seen once, and the ten largest hold less than 0.3%. The source material was T cells isolated from PBMCs. These receptors came from a human donor in good health.

CDR3 sequence (DNA): TGTGCCTGGGGGCCACAGAATAATTCACCCCTCCACTTT. Residues: CAWGPQNNSPLHF. The chain recombines TRBV30 with TRBJ1-6; no clear D gene. CDR3 length equals 13 residues. From germline, CDR1 is GTSNPN and CDR2 SVGIG (reference sequence). V was pared by 5 bases and J by 5 bases, with 10 bases between.

The V call is TRBV4-1, the J call TRBJ2-7; D is possibly TRBD2 (6 bases). Germline CDR1 and CDR2: MGHRA and YSYEKL. The germline V and J ends were trimmed by 4 bases and 2 bases, with 15 bases remaining between them. The CDR3 sequence is 15 residues long. This CDR3 is CASSPEEGFAYEQYF. The DNA for the CDR3 is TGCGCCAGCAGCCCAGAGGAGGGGTTCGCCTACGAGCAGTACTTC.

The chain couples TRBV7-9 to TRBJ1-3; TRBD1 matches 11 bases. The V segment lost 5 bases and the J segment 4 bases; nucleotides outside the gene matches: 4. The CDR3 runs to 15 residues. Germline CDR1 and CDR2: SEHNR and FQNEAQ (reference sequence). This CDR3 reads CASSGQGARGNTIYF. The CDR3 DNA sequence: TGTGCCAGCAGCGGACAGGGGGCGAGGGGAAACACCATATATTTT. The full variable domain, completed using reference TRBV7-9 and TRBJ1-3, is DTGVSQNPRHKITKRGQNVTFRCDPISEHNRLYWYRQTLGQGPEFLTYFQNEAQLEKSRLLSDRFSAERPKGSFSTLEIQRTEQGDSAMYLCASSGQGARGNTIYFGEGSWLTVV.

The rearrangement links TRBV5-1 to TRBJ1-1; no clear D. Germline V CDR1 and CDR2: SGHRS, YFSETQ. This CDR3 has 12 amino acids. V was trimmed by 0 bases and J by 3 bases, leaving 3 bases between them. CDR3 region: CASSLADTEAFF. Here the CDR3 DNA reads TGCGCCAGCAGCTTGGCTGACACTGAAGCTTTCTTT.

The chain has TRBV30 and TRBJ1-3; 9 bases agree with TRBD1. Germline lookup yields CDR1 GTSNPN and CDR2 SVGIG (reference sequence). There are 12 residues in the CDR3. With 5 bases clipped from V and 4 bases from J, the junction kept 0 bases outside the gene matches. The CDR3 is CAWGQGGNTIYF. The CDR3 region has the DNA TGTGCCTGGGGACAGGGGGGAAACACCATATATTTT.

This chain uses TRBV11-2 with TRBJ1-2, with D possibly being TRBD1 (5 bases). Deletions cut 5 bases from V and 0 bases from J, with 13 bases between. The CDR3 spans 15 residues. CDR1 and CDR2 (germline): SGHAT, FQNNGV. The CDR3 sequence is CASSPWTTPNYGYTF. Written as DNA, the CDR3 is TGTGCCAGCAGCCCCTGGACAACTCCTAACTATGGCTACACCTTC.

This chain links TRBV27 with TRBJ2-3; 10 bases align to TRBD2. With V trimmed by 8 bases and J by 4 bases, 6 bases remained unmatched. Per the germline V gene, CDR1 is MNHEY and CDR2 is SMNVEV (reference sequence). The CDR3 runs to 14 residues. Here the CDR3 DNA reads TGTGCCAGCTGGGAGCGGGAGGGCCCAGATACGCAGTATTTT. Translated: CASWEREGPDTQYF.

The chain recombines TRBV11-3 with TRBJ1-1; D is ambiguous. Per germline, CDR1 SGHNT and CDR2 YENEEA. Trimming stripped 5 bases from V and 5 bases from J, with 12 bases between. This CDR3 has 13 residues. CDR3 bases: TGTGCCAGCAGCCAATCCAGTTTTACTGAAGCTTTCTTT. Its protein product is CASSQSSFTEAFF.

J is TRBJ1-4 and V is TRBV11-3; D call uncertain. This CDR3 is built from 14 residues. Between the trimmed V and J ends, which lost 2 bases and 8 bases, there was a span of 12 bases. Germline assignment: CDR1 SGHNT and CDR2 YENEEA. CDR3 protein: CASSLPSSGEKLFF. CDR3 nucleotides: TGTGCCAGCAGCTTACCGAGCAGCGGCGAAAAACTGTTTTTT.

This chain links TRBV23-1 with TRBJ2-1; 11 bases are a match to TRBD2. TRBV23-1 is reported as an ORF; its role is uncertain. V shed 4 bases and J 7 bases; nucleotides not matched to a gene: 9. The CDR3 loop spans 16 amino acids. The CDR3 DNA follows: TGCGCCAGCAGTCCGCAGGTTAGCGGGGGGGCGAATGAGCAGTTCTTC. It is translated as CASSPQVSGGANEQFF.

The chain uses TRBV29-1 and TRBJ2-7; perhaps TRBD1 as D (6 bases). The CDR3 covers 14 residues. Trimming removed 4 bases from V and 0 bases from J, with 13 bases in between. Germline V gene lookup returns CDR1 SQVTM and CDR2 ANQGSEA. CDR3 residues: CSVAGGTYSYEQYF. CDR3 DNA sequence: TGCAGCGTTGCTGGGGGCACTTACTCCTACGAGCAGTACTTC.

The chain uses TRBV2 and TRBJ1-3, with D perhaps matching TRBD1 (5 bases). This CDR3 is built from 13 residues. V lost 10 bases to trimming and J lost 3 bases, with 13 bases between them. Looked up from germline, CDR1 is SNHLY and CDR2 is FYNNEI. CDR3: CATHPGYGNTIYF. DNA for the CDR3: TGTGCCACCCACCCAGGGTATGGAAACACCATATATTTT.

This clone was found once. The V call is TRBV11-2, the J call TRBJ1-2, with D hard to call. V was clipped by 2 bases and J by 7 bases, with 14 bases between them. This CDR3 region has 14 residues. From germline, CDR1 is SGHAT and CDR2 FQNNGV. Here the CDR3 reads CASSLWSGEAGYTF. CDR3 in DNA: TGTGCCAGCAGCTTATGGTCGGGAGAGGCTGGCTACACCTTC.

V and J are TRBV28 and TRBJ1-1; weak D call: TRBD1 (6 bases). CDR1 MDHEN and CDR2 SYDVKM come from the germline V gene. The V end lost 4 bases, the J end lost 1 base, and 7 bases lay between the germline ends. The CDR3 is 13 amino acids. The chain's CDR3 is CASSWTANTEAFF. The DNA of the CDR3 is TGTGCCAGCAGTTGGACAGCGAACACTGAAGCTTTCTTT.

V gene TRBV30 combines with J gene TRBJ2-6, with 12 bases fitting TRBD1. The V gene end was trimmed by 8 bases and the J gene end by 4 bases; junction bases not matched to a gene: 12. CDR1 and CDR2 (germline): GTSNPN, SVGIG (reference sequence). This CDR3 is 17 amino acids long. CDR3 coding DNA: TGTGCCCGGACGTGGGGACAGGGGGCGAGAGGGGCCAACGTCCTGACTTTC. Encoded protein: CARTWGQGARGANVLTF.

This chain uses TRBV12-5 with TRBJ2-2, with TRBD2 identical over 8 bases. The CDR3 covers 13 residues. The germline gives CDR1 LGHNT, CDR2 FRNRAP. V lost 6 bases and J lost 5; bases outside the gene matches: 2. CDR3 in DNA: TGTGCTAGTGGAATAGCGGGGACCGGGGAGCTGTTTTTT. As protein: CASGIAGTGELFF.

This clone was seen once. This rearrangement joins TRBV4-1 to TRBJ1-1, with D uncertain. Trimming removed 4 bases at V and 0 bases at J, with 12 bases between. Looked up from germline, CDR1 is MGHRA and CDR2 is YSYEKL. The length of the CDR3 is 15 residues. CDR3 sequence reads: CASSPPPNLNTEAFF. The CDR3, as DNA: TGCGCCAGCAGCCCCCCCCCAAATTTGAACACTGAAGCTTTCTTT.

This rearrangement joins TRBV15 to TRBJ2-2, with D maybe TRBD2 (5 bases). Trimming shortened V by 6 bases and J by 2 bases, and 10 bases separated the two germline ends. CDR1 and CDR2 from the germline V gene are LNHNV and YYDKDF (reference sequence). The CDR3 loop spans 14 amino acids. CDR3 DNA sequence: TGTGCCACCAGGGAGGACTCAAACACCGGGGAGCTGTTTTTT. Translation gives CATREDSNTGELFF.

The chain uses TRBV4-1 and TRBJ2-2, with a possible D match to TRBD2 (6 bases). Trimming cost V 4 bases and J 7 bases, with 19 bases left between them. The CDR3 runs to 16 residues. Germline V gene sequence: CDR1 MGHRA, CDR2 YSYEKL. CDR3 amino acids: CASSLHGGVTSGELFF. The DNA for the CDR3 is TGCGCCAGCAGCCTCCACGGCGGGGTGACGAGCGGGGAGCTGTTTTTT.

The chain couples TRBV9 to TRBJ1-1; the D is unclear. V was trimmed by 1 base and J by 1 base, leaving 11 bases between them. CDR1 is SGDLS and CDR2 is YYNGEE in the germline V gene. This CDR3 comprises 15 residues. For the CDR3, the DNA is TGTGCCAGCAGCGTAATCTCATTCGGGAACACTGAAGCTTTCTTT. It codes for CASSVISFGNTEAFF.

The V call is TRBV28, the J call TRBJ2-4, with D unresolved. The V and J ends lost 8 bases and 7 bases respectively, with 15 bases between them. This CDR3 is built from 13 residues. Germline CDR1 MDHEN, CDR2 SYDVKM. The CDR3 here is CASFNRDSNIQYF. The CDR3, as DNA: TGTGCCAGCTTCAACAGAGATTCGAACATTCAGTACTTC. Combining the CDR3 with reference TRBV28 and TRBJ2-4 gives the whole variable domain DVKVTQSSRYLVKRTGEKVFLECVQDMDHENMFWYRQDPGLGLRLIYFSYDVKMKEKGDIPEGYSVSREKKERFSLILESASTNQTSMYLCASFNRDSNIQYFGAGTRLSVL.

The chain has TRBV6-1 and TRBJ2-1; TRBD1 agrees at 8 bases. The CDR3 length is 12 residues. J lost 12 bases, V lost 3 bases, and 4 bases had no gene match. The germline gives CDR1 MNHNS, CDR2 SASEGT. The CDR3 loop reads CASSEQGAVQFF. The DNA of the CDR3 is TGTGCCAGCAGTGAGCAGGGGGCGGTGCAGTTCTTC.

J is TRBJ1-6 and V is TRBV6-6; a possible D gene is TRBD1 (6 bases). With 2 bases removed from V and 5 bases from J, the gap between germline ends came to 13 bases. Per the germline V gene, CDR1 is MNHNY and CDR2 is SVGAGI (reference sequence). This CDR3 contains 16 residues. CDR3 DNA: TGTGCCAGCAGTTACGCTCCAGGGGAAAATAATTCACCCCTCCACTTT. Translation: CASSYAPGENNSPLHF.

This clone occurred once. The genes are TRBV20-1 and TRBJ2-1; D gene unclear. In germline, CDR1 is DFQATT, CDR2 SNEGSKA (reference sequence). V was shortened by 4 bases and J by 10 bases, with 8 bases between the two germline ends. The CDR3 loop spans 10 amino acids. CDR3: CSANSWEQFF. As DNA, the CDR3 is TGCAGTGCTAATAGCTGGGAGCAGTTCTTC.

The genes are TRBV28 and TRBJ2-7, with a weak D call TRBD2 (5 bases). V was shortened by 2 bases and J by 6 bases, with 14 bases between the two germline ends. The CDR3 spans 14 residues. CDR1 and CDR2 from the germline V gene are MDHEN and SYDVKM. CDR3 DNA sequence: TGTGCCAGCAGTTTAGGACTCCCGAAAGCCGAGCAGTACTTC. This sequence encodes CASSLGLPKAEQYF.

This clone was observed once. At one end the junction does not follow the germline gene, possibly because of a read error. This chain uses TRBV30 with TRBJ1-2; D remains unclear. Germline lookup yields CDR1 GTSNPN and CDR2 SVGIG (reference sequence). This CDR3 comprises 12 residues. CDR3 sequence (DNA): TGTGCCTGGAGTGTATCCGCAACTGAGGGCCTCTTC. This sequence encodes CAWSVSATEGLF.

The rearrangement links TRBV7-6 to TRBJ2-3; TRBD2 matches at 9 bases. Per the germline V gene, CDR1 is SGHVS and CDR2 is FNYEAQ. Trimming at V came to 0 bases and at J to 0 bases, leaving 4 bases not matched to a gene. The CDR3 totals 17 residues. DNA for the CDR3: TGTGCCAGCAGCTTAGCTCTAGCGGGACGAAGCACAGATACGCAGTATTTT. Its translation: CASSLALAGRSTDTQYF.

The CDR3 nucleotides are TGCGCCAGCAGCCAACCCAGGGTCGGGAGTCCCGTCGAGCAGTACTTC. Translating it yields CASSQPRVGSPVEQYF. V usage is TRBV4-1 and J usage is TRBJ2-7, with D maybe TRBD2 (6 bases). The CDR3 contains 16 residues. V was trimmed by 2 bases and J by 6 bases, leaving 20 bases between them. Per the germline V gene, CDR1 is MGHRA and CDR2 is YSYEKL.

This clone was seen a single time. This chain uses TRBV11-2 with TRBJ2-7, with 14 positions matching TRBD2. The germline V gene has CDR1 SGHAT and CDR2 FQNNGV. The CDR3 spans 15 residues. J lost 4 bases, V lost 5 bases, and 4 bases had no gene match. CDR3 sequence: CASSPRLAGGYEQYF. Written as DNA, the CDR3 is TGTGCCAGCAGCCCTCGACTAGCGGGAGGGTACGAGCAGTACTTC.

The chain combines TRBV25-1 with TRBJ2-3, with TRBD2 matching 7 bases. CDR3 length: 13 residues. The junction had 4 bases not matched to a gene; V was cut back by 4 bases and J by 6 bases. In germline, CDR1 is MGHDK, CDR2 SYGVNS. The CDR3 loop reads CASSGAGVDTQYF. The CDR3, as DNA: TGTGCCAGCAGTGGGGCGGGAGTGGATACGCAGTATTTT.